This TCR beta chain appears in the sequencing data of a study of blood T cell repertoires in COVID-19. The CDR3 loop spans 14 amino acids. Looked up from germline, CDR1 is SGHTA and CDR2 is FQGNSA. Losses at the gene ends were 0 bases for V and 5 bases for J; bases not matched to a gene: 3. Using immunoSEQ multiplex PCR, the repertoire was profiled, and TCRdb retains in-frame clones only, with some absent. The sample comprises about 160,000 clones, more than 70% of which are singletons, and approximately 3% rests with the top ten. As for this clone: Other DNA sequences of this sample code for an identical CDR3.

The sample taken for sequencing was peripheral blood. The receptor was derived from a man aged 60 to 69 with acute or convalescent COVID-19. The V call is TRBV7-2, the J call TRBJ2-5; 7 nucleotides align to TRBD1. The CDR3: CASSLAGGGETQYF. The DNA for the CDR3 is TGTGCCAGCAGCTTAGCAGGGGGCGGGGAGACCCAGTACTTC.